A single sample is the source of the 14 T cell receptor beta chains below, sequenced in a study of STAT3 mutations in large granular lymphocyte leukemia. Antigens for these TCRs are unknown. General observations from the study: Every T-LGLL patient had at least one immunodominant TCRbeta clonotype.

Sequenced by immunoSEQ multiplex PCR; TCRdb stores in-frame clones only, minus some. This table holds under 15,000 clones, roughly nine tenths found once. The sample was peripheral blood mononuclear cells. These receptors originate from a man in his forties with T-cell large granular lymphocyte leukemia. Some clones in this sample may be carry-over from other donors' samples.

V usage is TRBV7-9 and J usage is TRBJ1-6; TRBD1 matches at 7 bases. With 6 bases clipped from V and 10 bases from J, the junction kept 6 bases outside the gene matches. The V gene's germline CDR1 is SEHNR and CDR2 FQNEAQ (reference sequence). The CDR3 loop spans 13 amino acids. Here the CDR3 reads CASRTGSGSPLHF. In DNA form, the CDR3 reads TGTGCCAGCAGGACAGGGTCTGGCTCACCCCTCCACTTT.

J is TRBJ1-4 and V is TRBV6-5; 8 bases agree with TRBD1. The junction had 8 bases not matched to a gene; V was cut back by 5 bases and J by 6 bases. There are 15 residues in the CDR3. The germline CDR1 and CDR2 sequences are MNHEY and SVGAGI. CDR3 DNA sequence: TGTGCCAGCAGTAGAGGACAGGGAGGTTATGAAAAACTGTTTTTT. Translating it yields CASSRGQGGYEKLFF.

The V gene is TRBV11-2, the J gene TRBJ2-7; D unresolved. There are 16 residues in the CDR3. V was cut by 1 base and J by 1 base, with 14 bases left in between. Germline V gene lookup returns CDR1 SGHAT and CDR2 FQNNGV. The CDR3 bases are TGTGCCAGCAGCTTAGTTGTCAGGCCGGAATCCTACGAGCAGTACTTC. This codes for CASSLVVRPESYEQYF.

This clone has just one count. J is TRBJ2-7 and V is TRBV28; D not resolved. The CDR3 consists of 14 residues. Trimming removed 6 bases from V and 2 bases from J, with 14 bases in between. Germline CDR1 reads MDHEN; CDR2 reads SYDVKM. The chain's CDR3 is CASSVLSETYEQYF. The CDR3 DNA follows: TGTGCCAGCAGCGTGTTAAGCGAAACCTACGAGCAGTACTTC.

This chain links TRBV6-5 with TRBJ2-1; possibly TRBD1 for D (5 bases). CDR1 is MNHEY, CDR2 SVGAGI, per germline. The V end was cut by 3 bases, the J end by 4 bases, with 10 bases between. The CDR3 contains 14 residues. The CDR3 protein is CASSYNGAYNEQFF. Here the CDR3 DNA reads TGTGCCAGCAGTTATAATGGGGCGTACAATGAGCAGTTCTTC.

The chain combines TRBV9 with TRBJ1-6; D call uncertain. The germline gives CDR1 SGDLS, CDR2 YYNGEE. V lost 2 bases to trimming and J lost 5 bases, with 8 bases between them. This CDR3 region has 14 residues. The DNA for the CDR3 is TGTGCCAGCAGCGTCGGGCAGGATAATTCACCCCTCCACTTT. The encoded protein is CASSVGQDNSPLHF. Together with reference TRBV9 and TRBJ1-6, the CDR3 gives the full variable domain: DSGVTQTPKHLITATGQRVTLRCSPRSGDLSVYWYQQSLDQGLQFLIQYYNGEERAKGNILERFSAQQFPDLHSELNLSSLELGDSALYFCASSVGQDNSPLHFGNGTRLTVT.

The chain has TRBV10-1 and TRBJ2-7; TRBD1 might be the D (6 bases). The CDR3 contains 14 residues. V lost 2 bases, J lost 6 bases, and 14 bases lay in between. CDR1 is WNHNN and CDR2 is SYGVQD in the germline V gene (reference sequence). The CDR3 DNA is TGCGCCAGCAGTGAGGGCGGCAGGGGAACCGAGCAGTACTTC. It specifies CASSEGGRGTEQYF.

This clone was detected once. V gene TRBV19 combines with J gene TRBJ2-2, with TRBD1 matching 10 bases. The length of the CDR3 is 15 residues. Germline-derived CDR1 and CDR2 are LNHDA and SQIVND (reference sequence). With 8 bases clipped from V and 4 bases from J, the junction kept 7 bases outside the gene matches. The CDR3 nucleotides read TGTGCCAGTGTCCGGGGGACAGGGGTCACCGGGGAGCTGTTTTTT. Its translation is CASVRGTGVTGELFF.

This chain joins TRBV20-1 and TRBJ2-5; D ambiguous. The CDR3 sequence is 10 residues long. The V gene lost 3 bases and the J gene lost 7 bases, with 6 bases spanning the gap. Germline V gene sequence: CDR1 DFQATT, CDR2 SNEGSKA (reference sequence). The CDR3 DNA sequence: TGCAGTGCTAGTACGGTGACCCAGTACTTC. Translation gives CSASTVTQYF.

The chain's CDR3 is CAWSVLQGVIGYTF. CDR3 DNA sequence: TGTGCCTGGAGTGTCTTGCAGGGGGTGATCGGCTACACCTTC. The chain links TRBV30 to TRBJ1-2, with TRBD1 matching over 7 bases. V trimming: 0 bases; J trimming: 8 bases; junction bases outside the gene matches: 9. The V gene's germline CDR1 is GTSNPN and CDR2 SVGIG (reference sequence). The CDR3 spans 14 residues.

The J gene is TRBJ2-3, the V gene TRBV29-1; TRBD2 matches at 15 bases. The CDR3 has 17 amino acids. Per the germline V gene, CDR1 is SQVTM and CDR2 is ANQGSEA. V lost 6 bases to trimming and J lost 1 base; unmatched junction nucleotides: 8. In DNA form, the CDR3 reads TGCAGCGTCTCGGGACTAGCGGGGGGTGGGGGCACAGATACGCAGTATTTT. This codes for CSVSGLAGGGGTDTQYF.

This chain links TRBV4-1 with TRBJ1-2, with 7 bases identical to TRBD1. Germline V gives CDR1 MGHRA, CDR2 YSYEKL. This CDR3 comprises 14 residues. V shed 3 bases, J shed 2 bases, and the junction held 3 bases outside the gene matches. CDR3 coding DNA: TGCGCCAGCAGCCACCAGACAGGGAACTATGGCTACACCTTC. Translating it yields CASSHQTGNYGYTF.

The chain has TRBV18 and TRBJ1-1; D is uncertain. Trimming left V 7 bases short and J 8 bases short, with 11 bases between. CDR1 and CDR2 (germline): KGHSH, LQKENI. This CDR3 comprises 11 residues. The CDR3 spells CASLRQAEAFF. The DNA for the CDR3 is TGTGCCAGCTTACGGCAAGCCGAAGCTTTCTTT.

The rearrangement uses TRBV7-2 and TRBJ1-6; TRBD1 matches at 7 bases. Germline loops: CDR1 SGHTA, CDR2 FQGNSA. This CDR3 is 15 amino acids long. J was trimmed by 5 bases and V by 4 bases; bases with no gene match: 5. CDR3 DNA: TGTGCCAGCAGCTCCCGGGACAGCAATAATTCACCCCTCCACTTT. Protein product: CASSSRDSNNSPLHF.